This is a list of T cell receptor beta chains from one sample in a study of T cells after yellow fever vaccination. MiXCR, run by TCRdb on the 5' RACE reads, gives a single entry per CDR3 protein. The repertoire holds some 500,000 distinct CDR3 sequences, roughly 13% seen once, with about an eighth in the top ten. Sequencing used PBMCs, obtained on the day of the yellow fever booster vaccination. All receptors come from a man aged 30 to 45 who received the YFV17D yellow fever vaccine. The CDR3 runs from the conserved cysteine through the conserved F or W. D genes are given only for firm matches. The size of a clone is reported for some rows only, either as once, few or many, or as a class for expanded clones.

V gene	J gene	clone size	D gene	CDR3 protein	CDR3 DNA
TRBV5-1	TRBJ2-5	few	-	CASSLFGQVTQETQYF	TGCGCCAGCAGCTTGTTTGGGCAGGTAACCCAAGAGACCCAGTACTTC
TRBV24-1	TRBJ1-1	few	-	CATSDLFGPTTDAEAFF	TGTGCCACCAGTGATTTATTCGGGCCAACTACCGACGCTGAAGCTTTCTTT
TRBV20-1	TRBJ2-3	few	-	CSAKLAGGADTQYF	TGCAGTGCTAAGTTAGCCGGAGGGGCAGATACGCAGTATTTT
TRBV5-1	TRBJ2-3	few	-	CASSFPGDSTDTQYF	TGCGCCAGCAGCTTCCCGGGAGACTCCACAGATACGCAGTATTTT
TRBV5-1	TRBJ2-1	-	-	CASSSTERQASYNEQFF	TGCGCCAGCAGCTCCACGGAGCGGCAGGCCTCCTACAATGAGCAGTTCTTC
TRBV12-3/TRBV12-4	TRBJ2-1	few	TRBD1	CASSFRQGDSSEQFF	TGTGCCAGCAGTTTCAGACAGGGGGATTCAAGTGAGCAGTTCTTC
TRBV12-3/TRBV12-4	TRBJ2-1	-	TRBD2	CASSPNGGGEQFF	TGTGCCAGCAGTCCTAATGGGGGGGGTGAGCAGTTCTTC
TRBV7-6	TRBJ2-1	-	-	CASSYMPGRYNEQFF	TGTGCCAGCAGCTATATGCCAGGTCGCTACAATGAGCAGTTCTTC
TRBV7-2	TRBJ2-1	-	-	CASSLAAVRRLRDQFF	TGTGCCAGCAGCTTAGCGGCAGTCCGGCGGCTCAGGGATCAGTTCTTC
TRBV4-3	TRBJ1-4	-	TRBD1	CASSQDYRGRREKLFF	TGCGCCAGCAGCCAAGACTACAGGGGGCGTCGGGAAAAACTGTTTTTT
TRBV19	TRBJ2-7	few	-	CASSRAQVDYEQYF	TGTGCCAGCTCCCGGGCACAGGTGGACTACGAGCAGTACTTC
TRBV6-4	TRBJ2-1	few	-	CASSRETHPAKEQFF	TGTGCCAGCAGTAGGGAGACTCACCCGGCTAAAGAGCAGTTCTTC
TRBV20-1	TRBJ2-5	-	TRBD1	CSASYQGDQETQYF	TGCAGTGCTAGTTACCAGGGGGACCAAGAGACCCAGTACTTC
TRBV24-1	TRBJ2-7	-	TRBD2	CATSDRTSGIGDEQYF	TGTGCCACCAGTGATCGGACTAGCGGGATAGGCGACGAGCAGTACTTC
TRBV20-1	TRBJ2-7	-	-	CSARGYSSARSYEQYF	TGCAGTGCTAGAGGATATTCTTCAGCGCGGTCCTACGAGCAGTACTTC
TRBV28	TRBJ2-3	once	-	CASNYMSTDTQYF	TGTGCCAGCAACTATATGTCCACAGATACGCAGTATTTT
TRBV20-1	TRBJ2-7	once	TRBD2	CSATRGAGAYEQYF	TGCAGTGCAACCCGCGGAGCGGGAGCCTACGAGCAGTACTTC
TRBV7-3	TRBJ2-3	-	TRBD2	CASSLRGGTSGDTQYF	TGTGCCAGCAGCCTCCGAGGCGGGACTAGCGGGGATACGCAGTATTTT
TRBV12-5	TRBJ2-7	few	-	CASGRGEGSYEQYF	TGTGCTAGTGGTAGAGGTGAAGGCTCCTACGAGCAGTACTTC
TRBV19	TRBJ2-5	-	-	CASSTPGSQETQYF	TGTGCCAGCTCGACTCCAGGGTCCCAAGAGACCCAGTACTTC
TRBV19	TRBJ2-2	few	-	CASTWTALNTGELFF	TGTGCCAGTACGTGGACAGCACTGAACACCGGGGAGCTGTTTTTT
TRBV20-1	TRBJ2-7	many	-	CSARVQPSYEQYF	TGCAGTGCTAGAGTACAACCTTCCTACGAGCAGTACTTC
TRBV14	TRBJ1-2	-	-	CASSQDSVRANYGYTF	TGTGCCAGCAGCCAAGATTCAGTCCGAGCTAACTATGGCTACACCTTC
TRBV20-1	TRBJ2-3	-	-	CSAKVGEFPDTQYF	TGCAGTGCTAAGGTGGGAGAGTTCCCAGATACGCAGTATTTT
TRBV29-1	TRBJ2-3	few	TRBD2	CSVEGTSGSSTDTQYF	TGCAGCGTCGAGGGGACTAGCGGTTCTAGCACAGATACGCAGTATTTT
TRBV12-3/TRBV12-4	TRBJ2-7	many	-	CASKLAGSYEQYF	TGTGCCAGCAAATTGGCGGGCTCCTACGAGCAGTACTTC
TRBV10-2	TRBJ2-3	-	-	CASSPGRLPSTDTQYF	TGCGCCAGCAGCCCGGGGCGACTCCCTAGCACAGATACGCAGTATTTT
TRBV4-3	TRBJ2-3	few	TRBD2	CASSQSPGRGSSTDTQYF	TGCGCCAGCAGCCAGTCGCCGGGTCGCGGGAGCAGCACAGATACGCAGTATTTT
TRBV12-3/TRBV12-4	TRBJ2-7	-	-	CASSFPRVPYEQYF	TGTGCCAGCAGTTTTCCGAGGGTCCCCTACGAGCAGTACTTC
TRBV7-2	TRBJ2-7	-	TRBD2	CASSLSSGSFNEQYF	TGTGCCAGCAGCTTAAGCAGCGGGAGTTTCAACGAGCAGTACTTC
TRBV6-5	TRBJ1-4	-	-	CASKRLNEKLFF	TGTGCCAGCAAGAGACTTAATGAAAAACTGTTTTTT
TRBV29-1	TRBJ2-1	-	-	CSTPRGGGTLEQFF	TGCAGCACCCCACGGGGAGGTGGAACTCTGGAGCAGTTCTTC
TRBV6-5	TRBJ2-1	-	TRBD1	CASRSPGQGNDEQFF	TGTGCCAGCAGAAGCCCGGGACAGGGTAACGATGAGCAGTTCTTC
TRBV21-1	TRBJ1-5	few	-	CASSRGQGLSPQHF	TGTGCCAGCAGCAGGGGACAGGGGCTTTCTCCCCAGCATTTT
TRBV7-9	TRBJ2-7	few	-	CASSLESPTAAYEQYF	TGTGCCAGCAGCTTAGAGTCCCCAACCGCTGCATACGAGCAGTACTTC